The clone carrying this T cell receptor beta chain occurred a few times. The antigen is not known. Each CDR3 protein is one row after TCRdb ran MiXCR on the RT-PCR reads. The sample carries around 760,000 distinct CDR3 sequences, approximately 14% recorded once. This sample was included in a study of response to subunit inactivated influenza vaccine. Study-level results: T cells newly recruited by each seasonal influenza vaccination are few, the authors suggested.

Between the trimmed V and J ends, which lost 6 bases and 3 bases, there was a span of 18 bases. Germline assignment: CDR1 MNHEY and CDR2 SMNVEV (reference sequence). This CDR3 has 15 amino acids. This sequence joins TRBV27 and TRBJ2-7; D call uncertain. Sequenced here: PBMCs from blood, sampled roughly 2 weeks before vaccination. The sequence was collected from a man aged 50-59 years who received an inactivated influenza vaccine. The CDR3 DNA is TGTGCCAGCAGGGAACACAGAGTACCCAGCTACGAGCAGTACTTC. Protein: CASREHRVPSYEQYF.